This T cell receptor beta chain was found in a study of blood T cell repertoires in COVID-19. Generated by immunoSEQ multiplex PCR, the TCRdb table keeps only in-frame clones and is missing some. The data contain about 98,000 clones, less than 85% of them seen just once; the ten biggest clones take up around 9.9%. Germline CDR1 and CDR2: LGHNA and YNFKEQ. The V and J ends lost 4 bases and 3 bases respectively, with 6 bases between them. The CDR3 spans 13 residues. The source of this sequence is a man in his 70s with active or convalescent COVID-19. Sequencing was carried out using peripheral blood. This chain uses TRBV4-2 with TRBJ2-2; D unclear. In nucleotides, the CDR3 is TGTGCCAGCAGCCTAACTCACACCGGGGAGCTGTTTTTT. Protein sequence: CASSLTHTGELFF.